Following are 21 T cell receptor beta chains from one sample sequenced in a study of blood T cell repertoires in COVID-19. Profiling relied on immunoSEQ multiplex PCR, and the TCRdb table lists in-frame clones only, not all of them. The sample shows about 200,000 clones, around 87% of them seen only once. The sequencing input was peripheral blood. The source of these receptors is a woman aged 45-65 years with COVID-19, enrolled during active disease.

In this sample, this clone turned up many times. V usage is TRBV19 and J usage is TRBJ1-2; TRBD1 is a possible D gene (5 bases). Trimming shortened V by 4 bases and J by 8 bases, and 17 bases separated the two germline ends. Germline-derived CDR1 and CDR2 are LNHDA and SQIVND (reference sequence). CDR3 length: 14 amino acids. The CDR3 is CASSTQTGPRGYTF. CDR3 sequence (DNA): TGTGCCAGTAGTACGCAAACAGGCCCTAGGGGCTACACCTTC.

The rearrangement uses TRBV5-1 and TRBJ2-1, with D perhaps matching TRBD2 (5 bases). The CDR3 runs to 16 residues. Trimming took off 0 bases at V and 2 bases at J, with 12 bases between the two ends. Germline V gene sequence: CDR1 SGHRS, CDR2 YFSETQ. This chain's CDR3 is CASSLGLLLPYNEQFF. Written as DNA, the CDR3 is TGCGCCAGCAGCTTGGGACTACTCCTTCCCTACAATGAGCAGTTCTTC.

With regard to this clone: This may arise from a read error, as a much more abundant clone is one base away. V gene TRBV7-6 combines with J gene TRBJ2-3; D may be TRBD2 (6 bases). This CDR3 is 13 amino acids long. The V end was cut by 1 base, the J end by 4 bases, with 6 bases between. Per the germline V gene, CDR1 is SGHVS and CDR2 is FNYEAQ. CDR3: CASSLGGADTQYF. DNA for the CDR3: TGTGCCAGCAGCTTAGGGGGGGCAGATACGCAGTATTTT.

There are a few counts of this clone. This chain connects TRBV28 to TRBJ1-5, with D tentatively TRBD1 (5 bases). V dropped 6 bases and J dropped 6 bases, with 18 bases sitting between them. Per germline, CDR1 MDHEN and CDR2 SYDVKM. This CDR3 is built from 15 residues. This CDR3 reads CASSLSGRVGQPQHF. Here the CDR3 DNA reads TGTGCCAGCAGCCTATCTGGCAGGGTGGGTCAGCCCCAGCATTTT. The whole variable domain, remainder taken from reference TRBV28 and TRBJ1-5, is DVKVTQSSRYLVKRTGEKVFLECVQDMDHENMFWYRQDPGLGLRLIYFSYDVKMKEKGDIPEGYSVSREKKERFSLILESASTNQTSMYLCASSLSGRVGQPQHFGDGTRLSIL.

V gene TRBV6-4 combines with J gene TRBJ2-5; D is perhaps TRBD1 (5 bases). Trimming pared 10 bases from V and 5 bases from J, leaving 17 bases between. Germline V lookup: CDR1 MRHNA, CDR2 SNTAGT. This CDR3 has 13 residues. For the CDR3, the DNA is TGTGCCACCGCGCAGGATTGGGGCGAGACCCAGTACTTC. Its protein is CATAQDWGETQYF.

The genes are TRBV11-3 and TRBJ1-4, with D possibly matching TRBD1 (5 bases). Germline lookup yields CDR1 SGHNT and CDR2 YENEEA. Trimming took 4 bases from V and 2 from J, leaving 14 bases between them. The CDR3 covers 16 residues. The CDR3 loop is CASSSPPGSTNEKLFF. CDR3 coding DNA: TGTGCCAGCAGCTCGCCCCCAGGGTCTACTAATGAAAAACTGTTTTTT.

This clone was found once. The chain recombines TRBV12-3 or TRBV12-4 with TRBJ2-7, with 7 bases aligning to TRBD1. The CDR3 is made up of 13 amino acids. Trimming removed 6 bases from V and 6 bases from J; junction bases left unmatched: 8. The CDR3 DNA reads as TGTGCCAGCAGGTATGGACAGGCTGGCGAGCAGTACTTC. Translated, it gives CASRYGQAGEQYF.

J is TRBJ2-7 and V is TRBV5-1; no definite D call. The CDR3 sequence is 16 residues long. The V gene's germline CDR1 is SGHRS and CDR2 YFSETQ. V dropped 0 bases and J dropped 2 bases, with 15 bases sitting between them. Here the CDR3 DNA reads TGCGCCAGCAGCTTGGCCGCGGCTTCATCGGCCTACGAGCAGTACTTC. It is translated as CASSLAAASSAYEQYF.

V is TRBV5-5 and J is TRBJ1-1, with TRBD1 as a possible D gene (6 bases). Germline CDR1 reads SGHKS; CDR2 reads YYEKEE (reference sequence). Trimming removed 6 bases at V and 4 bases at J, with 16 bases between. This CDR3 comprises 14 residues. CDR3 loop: CASTLMGAFTEAFF. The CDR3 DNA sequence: TGTGCCAGCACCCTGATGGGGGCATTCACTGAAGCTTTCTTT.

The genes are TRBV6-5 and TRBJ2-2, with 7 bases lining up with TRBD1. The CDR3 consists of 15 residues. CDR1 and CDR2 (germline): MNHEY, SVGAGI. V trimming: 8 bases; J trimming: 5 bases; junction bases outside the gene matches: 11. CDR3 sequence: CASCWTGLITGELFF. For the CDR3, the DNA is TGTGCCAGCTGTTGGACAGGCCTTATTACCGGGGAGCTGTTTTTT.

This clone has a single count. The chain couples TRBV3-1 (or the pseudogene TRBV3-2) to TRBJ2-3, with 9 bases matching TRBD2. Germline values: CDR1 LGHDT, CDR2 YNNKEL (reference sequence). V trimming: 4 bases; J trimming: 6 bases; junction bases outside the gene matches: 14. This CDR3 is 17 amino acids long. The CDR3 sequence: CASSPGLAYGGLDTQYF. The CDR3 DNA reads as TGTGCCAGCAGCCCGGGACTAGCCTATGGGGGTCTTGATACGCAGTATTTT.

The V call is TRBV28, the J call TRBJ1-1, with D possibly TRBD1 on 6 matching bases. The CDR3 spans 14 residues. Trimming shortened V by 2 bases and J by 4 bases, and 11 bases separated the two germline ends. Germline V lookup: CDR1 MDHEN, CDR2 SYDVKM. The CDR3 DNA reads TGTGCCAGCAGTTTACACACAGGGAGCACTGAAGCTTTCTTT. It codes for CASSLHTGSTEAFF.

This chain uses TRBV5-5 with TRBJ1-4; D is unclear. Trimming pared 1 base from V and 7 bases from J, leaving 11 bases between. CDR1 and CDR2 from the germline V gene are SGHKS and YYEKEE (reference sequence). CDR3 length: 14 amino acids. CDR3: CASSLRRVREKLFF. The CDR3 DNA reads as TGTGCCAGCAGCTTGAGGAGGGTACGTGAAAAACTGTTTTTT.

CDR3 nucleotides: TGTGCCAGCACCCTCGGAGGGAGCTCCTACGAGCAGTACTTC. It encodes CASTLGGSSYEQYF. The V call is TRBV2, the J call TRBJ2-7; D perhaps matches TRBD2 (6 bases). V lost 7 bases and J lost 0, with 13 bases in between. CDR3 length: 14 amino acids. CDR1 and CDR2 from the germline V gene are SNHLY and FYNNEI.

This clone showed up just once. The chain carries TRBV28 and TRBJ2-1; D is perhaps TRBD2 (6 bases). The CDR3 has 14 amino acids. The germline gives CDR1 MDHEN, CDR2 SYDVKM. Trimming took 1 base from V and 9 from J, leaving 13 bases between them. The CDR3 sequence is CASSLSEGWGEQFF. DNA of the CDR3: TGTGCCAGCAGTTTATCGGAGGGATGGGGTGAGCAGTTCTTC.

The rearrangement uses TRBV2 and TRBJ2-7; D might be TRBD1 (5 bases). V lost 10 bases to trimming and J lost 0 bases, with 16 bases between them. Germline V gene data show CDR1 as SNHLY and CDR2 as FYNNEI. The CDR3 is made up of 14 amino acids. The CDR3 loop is CATKTAPSSYEQYF. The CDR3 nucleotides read TGTGCCACCAAGACAGCTCCGAGCTCCTACGAGCAGTACTTC.

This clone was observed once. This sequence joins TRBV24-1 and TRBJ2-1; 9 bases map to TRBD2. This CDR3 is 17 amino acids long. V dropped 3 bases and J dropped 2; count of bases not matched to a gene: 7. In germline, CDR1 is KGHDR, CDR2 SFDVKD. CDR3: CATSDPKAGGPYNEQFF. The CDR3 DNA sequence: TGTGCCACCAGTGATCCGAAAGCGGGGGGTCCCTACAATGAGCAGTTCTTC.

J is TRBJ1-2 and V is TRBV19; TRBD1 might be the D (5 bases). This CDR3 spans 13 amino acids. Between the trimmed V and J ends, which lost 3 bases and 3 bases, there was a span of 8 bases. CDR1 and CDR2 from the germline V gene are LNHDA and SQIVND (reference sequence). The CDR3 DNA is TGTGCCAGTAGTATCGCGGGGGACTATGGCTACACCTTC. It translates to CASSIAGDYGYTF.

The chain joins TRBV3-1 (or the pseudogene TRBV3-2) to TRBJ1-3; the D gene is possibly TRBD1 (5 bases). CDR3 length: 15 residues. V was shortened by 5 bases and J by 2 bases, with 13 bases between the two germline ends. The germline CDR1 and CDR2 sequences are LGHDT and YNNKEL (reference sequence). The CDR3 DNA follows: TGTGCCAGCAGCACCAGGGTGACCGCTGGAAACACCATATATTTT. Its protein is CASSTRVTAGNTIYF.

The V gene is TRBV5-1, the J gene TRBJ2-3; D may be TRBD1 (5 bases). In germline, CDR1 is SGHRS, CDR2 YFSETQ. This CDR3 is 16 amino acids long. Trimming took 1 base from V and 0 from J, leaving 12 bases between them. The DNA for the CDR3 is TGCGCCAGCAGCTTGAATACCCAGGGAAGCACAGATACGCAGTATTTT. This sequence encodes CASSLNTQGSTDTQYF.

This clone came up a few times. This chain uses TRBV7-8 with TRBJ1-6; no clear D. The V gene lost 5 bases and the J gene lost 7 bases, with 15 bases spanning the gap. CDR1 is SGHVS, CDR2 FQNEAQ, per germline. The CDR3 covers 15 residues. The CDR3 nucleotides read TGTGCCAGCAGCCGAGGTACCCTCCGGAATTCACCCCTCCACTTT. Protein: CASSRGTLRNSPLHF.